The 26 T cell receptor beta chains presented below share a single source sample, sequenced in a study of blood T cell repertoires in COVID-19. Measured with immunoSEQ multiplex PCR; TCRdb has only the in-frame clones, and not every one. Found here are 300,000 or so clones, around 87% of them singletons; the top ten hold approximately 8.1%. The sequenced sample was peripheral blood. Every receptor here comes from a woman in her forties or fifties who had recovered from COVID-19.

The V and J genes are TRBV7-9 and TRBJ1-5, with 9 bases matching TRBD1. Germline V lookup: CDR1 SEHNR, CDR2 FQNEAQ (reference sequence). CDR3 length: 17 amino acids. Trimming cost V 6 bases and J 3 bases; bases outside gene matches: 12. CDR3 amino acids: CASSSWTGTGNNQPQHF. CDR3 coding DNA: TGTGCCAGCAGTTCCTGGACCGGGACAGGGAACAATCAGCCCCAGCATTTT.

The genes are TRBV4-3 and TRBJ2-1, with 8 positions matching TRBD2. Germline values: CDR1 LGHNA, CDR2 YSLEER. The V and J ends lost 0 bases and 0 bases, in that order; junction bases with no gene match: 4. The CDR3 spans 17 residues. CDR3 DNA sequence: TGCGCCAGCAGCCAAGACTTAGCGGGGTACTCCTACAATGAGCAGTTCTTC. Protein product: CASSQDLAGYSYNEQFF.

This chain joins TRBV5-1 and TRBJ2-5; 14 bases map to TRBD2. The CDR3 spans 15 residues. The germline gives CDR1 SGHRS, CDR2 YFSETQ. V shed 3 bases and J 7 bases; nucleotides not matched to a gene: 5. CDR3 nucleotides: TGCGCCAGCAGCTCGACTAGCGGGAGGGCCGCGACCCAGTACTTC. Encoded protein: CASSSTSGRAATQYF. The complete variable domain, with remaining parts taken from reference TRBV5-1 and TRBJ2-5, reads KAGVTQTPRYLIKTRGQQVTLSCSPISGHRSVSWYQQTPGQGLQFLFEYFSETQRNKGNFPGRFSGRQFSNSRSEMNVSTLELGDSALYLCASSSTSGRAATQYFGPGTRLLVL.

The J gene is TRBJ2-1, the V gene TRBV28; D gene uncertain. The V and J ends lost 8 bases and 4 bases respectively, with 12 bases between them. The CDR3 contains 13 residues. Germline CDR1 MDHEN, CDR2 SYDVKM. CDR3 coding DNA: TGTGCCAGCCGAGTAGCCCGTTACAATGAGCAGTTCTTC. Encoded protein: CASRVARYNEQFF.

This chain links TRBV10-3 with TRBJ2-7, with a tentative D call TRBD2 (6 bases). The germline V gene encodes CDR1 ENHRY and CDR2 SYGVKD. V dropped 0 bases and J dropped 12 bases, with 15 bases sitting between them. This CDR3 is 13 amino acids long. The CDR3 DNA reads TGTGCCATCAGTGAGTCCGGGCGGGGCAGTGGGTACTTC. The encoded protein is CAISESGRGSGYF.

This clone was seen once. The chain uses TRBV30 and TRBJ1-1; weak D call: TRBD1 (5 bases). Germline values: CDR1 GTSNPN, CDR2 SVGIG (reference sequence). The CDR3 covers 13 residues. Trimming shortened V by 2 bases and J by 3 bases, and 10 bases separated the two germline ends. The CDR3, as DNA: TGTGCCTGGAGTCCCCTCAGGGACACTGAAGCTTTCTTT. Translating it yields CAWSPLRDTEAFF. Full variable domain (outside the CDR3, taken from reference TRBV30 and TRBJ1-1): SQTIHQWPATLVQPVGSPLSLECTVEGTSNPNLYWYRQAAGRGLQLLFYSVGIGQISSEVPQNLSASRPQDRQFILSSKKLLLSDSGFYLCAWSPLRDTEAFFGQGTRLTVV.

This chain connects TRBV5-5 to TRBJ1-1; D unresolved. The CDR3 sequence is 14 residues long. V was trimmed by 7 bases and J by 0 bases, leaving 13 bases between them. From germline, CDR1 is SGHKS and CDR2 YYEKEE (reference sequence). In nucleotides, the CDR3 is TGTGCCAGCTTCCTACCTCCGTTGAACACTGAAGCTTTCTTT. Translated: CASFLPPLNTEAFF.

This clone was counted a few times. V gene TRBV19 combines with J gene TRBJ1-2, with 7 bases that match TRBD1. The junction had 5 bases not matched to a gene; V was cut back by 5 bases and J by 2 bases. The CDR3 is 14 amino acids. Germline-derived CDR1 and CDR2 are LNHDA and SQIVND (reference sequence). The chain's CDR3 is CASSATGSNYGYTF. The CDR3 region has the DNA TGTGCCAGTAGTGCGACAGGGTCCAACTATGGCTACACCTTC.

The chain uses TRBV6-6 and TRBJ2-5; TRBD1 agrees at 10 bases. CDR1 and CDR2 from the germline V gene are MNHNY and SVGAGI (reference sequence). The CDR3 runs 18 residues. V shed 5 bases and J 5 bases; nucleotides not matched to a gene: 17. DNA of the CDR3: TGTGCCAGCAGTCCCGGGACAGGGGTATCTCAATTGGCGGAGACCCAGTACTTC. This codes for CASSPGTGVSQLAETQYF.

DNA of the CDR3: TGTGCTAGTGGTTTGGCTACAGGCCTGCATGGCTACACCTTC. It specifies CASGLATGLHGYTF. V and J are TRBV12-5 and TRBJ1-2; a possible D gene is TRBD1 (5 bases). CDR1 LGHNT and CDR2 FRNRAP come from the germline V gene. CDR3 size: 14 residues. V was clipped by 1 base and J by 6 bases, with 12 bases between them.

The chain joins TRBV19 to TRBJ1-2, with TRBD1 as a possible D gene (5 bases). The CDR3 runs to 14 residues. Trimming pared 5 bases from V and 8 bases from J, leaving 18 bases between. The V gene's germline CDR1 is LNHDA and CDR2 SQIVND (reference sequence). The CDR3 spells CASSSLGGLRGYTF. The CDR3 nucleotides read TGTGCCAGTAGTTCCCTCGGGGGTTTAAGGGGCTACACCTTC.

J is TRBJ2-2 and V is TRBV5-1; 7 nucleotides align to TRBD1. This CDR3 has 15 residues. V gave up 3 bases and J gave up 5 bases; unmatched junction bases: 7. CDR1 SGHRS and CDR2 YFSETQ come from the germline V gene. CDR3 loop: CASSWGQGETGELFF. DNA for the CDR3: TGCGCCAGCAGCTGGGGGCAGGGGGAAACCGGGGAGCTGTTTTTT.

The chain links TRBV6-5 to TRBJ2-7, with D possibly being TRBD1 (5 bases). The CDR3 contains 15 residues. The V gene's germline CDR1 is MNHEY and CDR2 SVGAGI. V was cut by 6 bases and J by 2 bases, with 17 bases left in between. CDR3 in amino acids: CASRIDSRVPYEQYF. Written as DNA, the CDR3 is TGTGCCAGCAGAATAGACAGCCGAGTACCCTACGAGCAGTACTTC.

This chain links TRBV14 with TRBJ2-2; D is uncertain. The CDR3 contains 15 residues. Trimming removed 0 bases from V and 6 bases from J, with 11 bases in between. Germline V gene data show CDR1 as SGHDN and CDR2 as FVKESK. CDR3: CASSQDSVRPGELFF. The CDR3 DNA is TGTGCCAGCAGCCAAGACAGCGTTCGTCCCGGGGAGCTGTTTTTT. The whole variable domain, filled in from reference TRBV14 and TRBJ2-2, reads EAGVTQFPSHSVIEKGQTVTLRCDPISGHDNLYWYRRVMGKEIKFLLHFVKESKQDESGMPNNRFLAERTGGTYSTLKVQPAELEDSGVYFCASSQDSVRPGELFFGEGSRLTVL.

This clone was observed a few times. The chain is built from TRBV19 and TRBJ2-1; 7 nucleotides match TRBD1. Germline CDR1 and CDR2: LNHDA and SQIVND (reference sequence). The CDR3 loop spans 13 amino acids. V trimming: 1 base; J trimming: 6 bases; junction bases outside the gene matches: 0. CDR3 nucleotides: TGTGCCAGTAGTATAGGACAGGGCAATGAGCAGTTCTTC. This gives the protein CASSIGQGNEQFF. Filled out from reference TRBV19 and TRBJ2-1, the complete variable domain reads DGGITQSPKYLFRKEGQNVTLSCEQNLNHDAMYWYRQDPGQGLRLIYYSQIVNDFQKGDIAEGYSVSREKKESFPLTVTSAQKNPTAFYLCASSIGQGNEQFFGPGTRLTVL.

This clone was seen once. The chain couples TRBV9 to TRBJ1-6; no firm D call. The CDR3 loop spans 12 amino acids. CDR1 is SGDLS and CDR2 is YYNGEE in the germline V gene. Trimming stripped 3 bases from V and 6 bases from J, with 4 bases between. The CDR3 reads CASSALNSPLHF. CDR3 DNA sequence: TGTGCCAGCAGCGCCCTTAATTCACCCCTCCACTTT.

This chain links TRBV5-5 with TRBJ2-1, with D tentatively TRBD2 (7 bases). From germline, CDR1 is SGHKS and CDR2 YYEKEE (reference sequence). The CDR3 contains 17 residues. Deletions cut 5 bases from V and 4 bases from J, with 22 bases between. The CDR3 nucleotides read TGTGCCAGCAGTTCACCGGGGGGCTCCCGCGGGTACAATGAGCAGTTCTTC. Its translation is CASSSPGGSRGYNEQFF.

Comment on this clone: Relative to the germline gene, one junction end is altered; a read error may explain this. This sequence joins TRBV27 and TRBJ2-3, with 8 bases lining up with TRBD2. CDR3 length: 15 amino acids. Per germline, CDR1 MNHEY and CDR2 SMNVEV (reference sequence). The CDR3 DNA reads as TGTGCCAGCAGCAATGCGGGGGGCCCCACAGCTACGCAGTATTTT. Translating it yields CASSNAGGPTATQYF.

J is TRBJ1-1 and V is TRBV12-3 or TRBV12-4; 7 bases are shared with TRBD1. This CDR3 region has 13 residues. V gave up 5 bases and J gave up 11 bases; unmatched junction bases: 11. This CDR3 is CASSLNRGLRAFF. CDR3 bases: TGTGCCAGCAGTCTCAACAGGGGCTTGAGGGCTTTCTTT.

This chain uses TRBV28 with TRBJ2-5; the match to TRBD2 covers 8 bases. CDR3 length equals 17 residues. Germline lookup yields CDR1 MDHEN and CDR2 SYDVKM. V was clipped by 5 bases and J by 0 bases; unmatched bases: 11. CDR3 sequence: CASSKPREGPYQETQYF. CDR3 in DNA: TGTGCCAGCAGTAAACCTCGGGAGGGCCCGTACCAAGAGACCCAGTACTTC.

The chain couples TRBV19 to TRBJ1-6; TRBD1 matches 12 bases. CDR1 LNHDA and CDR2 SQIVND come from the germline V gene (reference sequence). The CDR3 loop spans 16 amino acids. V trimming: 8 bases; J trimming: 9 bases; junction bases outside the gene matches: 11. This CDR3 is CASARVGQGASSPLHF. CDR3 DNA: TGTGCCAGTGCACGCGTGGGACAGGGGGCAAGTTCACCCCTCCACTTT.

The chain recombines TRBV6-2 or TRBV6-3 with TRBJ2-7, with 7 bases that match TRBD1. Losses at the gene ends were 5 bases for V and 0 bases for J; bases not matched to a gene: 10. The germline V gene has CDR1 MNHEY and CDR2 SVGEGT. The CDR3 has 16 residues. Here the CDR3 DNA reads TGTGCCAGCAGTCACCAAACAGGGGATAGCTCCTACGAGCAGTACTTC. This encodes CASSHQTGDSSYEQYF.

The chain uses TRBV19 and TRBJ1-1, with 9 bases aligning to TRBD1. The CDR3 is 14 residues long. From germline, CDR1 is LNHDA and CDR2 SQIVND (reference sequence). V trimming: 4 bases; J trimming: 3 bases; junction bases outside the gene matches: 3. The CDR3 is CASSTGTGHTEAFF. The CDR3 DNA sequence: TGTGCCAGTAGTACCGGGACAGGGCACACTGAAGCTTTCTTT.

The chain links TRBV10-3 to TRBJ1-1; no clear D. The CDR3 sequence is 15 residues long. Trimming took off 6 bases at V and 0 bases at J, with 14 bases between the two ends. Germline CDR1 reads ENHRY; CDR2 reads SYGVKD. The CDR3 spells CAIRESSPMNTEAFF. CDR3 bases: TGTGCCATCAGGGAAAGTAGCCCGATGAACACTGAAGCTTTCTTT.

The V call is TRBV6-5, the J call TRBJ1-4; D not resolved. With 2 bases removed from V and 2 bases from J, the gap between germline ends came to 6 bases. The CDR3 covers 14 residues. CDR1 is MNHEY and CDR2 is SVGAGI in the germline V gene. The CDR3 bases are TGTGCCAGCAGTTACGGCAATACTAATGAAAAACTGTTTTTT. The encoded protein is CASSYGNTNEKLFF.

The chain recombines TRBV3-1 (or the pseudogene TRBV3-2) with TRBJ1-1; D is undetermined. V dropped 4 bases and J dropped 0 bases, with 9 bases sitting between them. Germline V CDR1 and CDR2: LGHDT, YNNKEL (reference sequence). This CDR3 region has 14 residues. In DNA form, the CDR3 reads TGTGCCAGCAGCCGAAACACCTTGAACACTGAAGCTTTCTTT. This encodes CASSRNTLNTEAFF.